The 8 T cell receptor beta chains reported below all come from one sample, sequenced in a study of cytomegalovirus exposure and HLA in healthy donors. It was with 60 Vbeta and 13 Jbeta primers that the PCR ran. Measured with immunoSEQ multiplex PCR; TCRdb has only the in-frame clones, and not every one. The sample consists of over 200,000 clones, 70% of them appearing once. The sequencing sample was made of PBMCs. The receptors come from a man aged 40-49 years in good health and CMV-seropositive.

J is TRBJ1-3 and V is TRBV7-9; the match to TRBD1 covers 9 bases. This CDR3 is 14 amino acids long. The V and J ends lost 5 bases and 7 bases, in that order; junction bases with no gene match: 6. Germline CDR1 and CDR2: SEHNR and FQNEAQ (reference sequence). CDR3 sequence: CASSPSGTGNTIYF. CDR3 nucleotides: TGTGCCAGCAGCCCTTCCGGGACAGGGAACACCATATATTTT.

The J gene is TRBJ2-7, the V gene TRBV9; tentatively, D is TRBD1 (5 bases). This CDR3 is 12 amino acids long. Germline V gives CDR1 SGDLS, CDR2 YYNGEE. V lost 4 bases and J lost 3, with 8 bases in between. Written as DNA, the CDR3 is TGTGCCAGCAGCCCCGACAGCTACGAGCAGTACTTC. Encoded protein: CASSPDSYEQYF.

The chain joins TRBV28 to TRBJ1-5; D possibly corresponds to TRBD1 (6 bases). Trimming removed 1 base from V and 5 bases from J, with 12 bases in between. CDR1 is MDHEN and CDR2 is SYDVKM in the germline V gene. The CDR3 length is 15 residues. The CDR3 DNA is TGTGCCAGCAGTTTATCCCGGGACAAAGATCAGCCCCAGCATTTT. Translated: CASSLSRDKDQPQHF.

J is TRBJ1-1 and V is TRBV6-4; the D gene is possibly TRBD1 (6 bases). V shed 8 bases and J shed 5 bases, with 15 bases lying between them. The CDR3 runs to 13 residues. In germline, CDR1 is MRHNA, CDR2 SNTAGT. CDR3 region: CASRQDRGTEAFF. CDR3 nucleotide sequence: TGTGCCAGCCGGCAAGATAGGGGGACTGAAGCTTTCTTT.

CDR3 in amino acids: CASSRSTGAGEKLFF. The CDR3 nucleotides are TGCGCCAGCAGCCGGTCCACAGGGGCGGGGGAAAAACTGTTTTTT. This chain links TRBV4-1 with TRBJ1-4; TRBD1 aligns across 7 bases. The CDR3 totals 15 residues. Germline V gene sequence: CDR1 MGHRA, CDR2 YSYEKL. After removal of 4 bases from V and 8 bases from J, the junction contained 10 bases not matched to a gene.

This clone was seen a few times. The chain employs TRBV29-1 and TRBJ1-2, with D possibly being TRBD1 (6 bases). V shed 7 bases and J shed 1 base, with 10 bases lying between them. This CDR3 region has 12 residues. Germline V gene lookup returns CDR1 SQVTM and CDR2 ANQGSEA. The CDR3 DNA sequence: TGCAGCGCTAGGACAGTTAACTATGGCTACACCTTC. This translates into CSARTVNYGYTF.

This clone was detected a few times. The chain employs TRBV11-1 and TRBJ2-5; perhaps TRBD1 as D (6 bases). V lost 5 bases and J lost 5, with 21 bases in between. The CDR3 sequence is 16 residues long. The V gene's germline CDR1 is SGHAT and CDR2 FQDESV (reference sequence). Here the CDR3 reads CASSPSVGDILETQYF. DNA for the CDR3: TGTGCCAGCAGCCCCTCGGTAGGGGACATCCTCGAGACCCAGTACTTC.

The genes are TRBV2 and TRBJ2-7; 11 bases agree with TRBD1. The CDR3 is made up of 15 amino acids. J gave up 5 bases and V 4 bases, and 7 bases lay outside the gene matches. Per germline, CDR1 SNHLY and CDR2 FYNNEI. This chain's CDR3 is CASSASGQGADEQYF. Here the CDR3 DNA reads TGTGCCAGCAGTGCATCAGGACAGGGGGCCGACGAGCAGTACTTC.